The 21 T cell receptor beta chains below come from one sample, sequenced in a study of beta chain features in type 1 diabetes. Study-level results: Moderately but significantly shorter TCRB CDR3s were found in Type 1 diabetes patients in all four CD4+ subsets.

Sequencing targeted expressed TCRB transcripts, as all isolated RNA had been reverse transcribed. Profiling relied on immunoSEQ multiplex PCR, and the TCRdb table lists in-frame clones only, not all of them. The sample contains a few hundred thousand clones, around 12% of which appear only once. The antigens for these receptors are not known. Sequencing was performed on naive CD4+ T cells from blood. The source is a woman aged 18 to 35 with type 1 diabetes.

This clone has more than one count but fewer than ten. For the CDR3, the DNA is TGTGCCAGCTTGAATTCGGGACAGGGTACAGATACGCAGTATTTT. It encodes CASLNSGQGTDTQYF. The chain has TRBV28 and TRBJ2-3; 9 positions agree with TRBD1. The germline V gene has CDR1 MDHEN and CDR2 SYDVKM. This CDR3 spans 15 amino acids. Losses at the gene ends were 8 bases for V and 3 bases for J; bases not matched to a gene: 9.

This chain connects TRBV4-2 to TRBJ2-1; D perhaps matches TRBD2 (5 bases). This CDR3 is built from 17 residues. Germline V gene lookup returns CDR1 LGHNA and CDR2 YNFKEQ. V was clipped by 4 bases and J by 4 bases, with 20 bases between them. CDR3 coding DNA: TGTGCCAGCAGCCCTGTGCAGCCGGGCGGGCGGTACAATGAGCAGTTCTTC. This translates into CASSPVQPGGRYNEQFF.

In this sample, this clone turned up a few times. This chain connects TRBV7-3 to TRBJ2-1; D might be TRBD1 (5 bases). CDR1 is SGHTA and CDR2 is FQGTGA in the germline V gene. V was cut by 5 bases and J by 11 bases, with 13 bases left in between. The CDR3 spans 12 residues. CDR3: CASSIQGGKQFF. In nucleotides, the CDR3 is TGTGCCAGCAGCATTCAGGGTGGTAAGCAGTTCTTC.

The chain employs TRBV30 and TRBJ2-3; D perhaps matches TRBD1 (5 bases). The CDR3 covers 14 residues. Germline lookup yields CDR1 GTSNPN and CDR2 SVGIG (reference sequence). The V gene lost 0 bases and the J gene lost 4 bases, with 11 bases spanning the gap. The CDR3 DNA sequence: TGTGCCTGGAGTGTTAGGGGATTTTCAGATACGCAGTATTTT. Amino acids: CAWSVRGFSDTQYF.

The gene calls are TRBV5-1 and TRBJ2-5, with TRBD2 matching over 7 bases. CDR1 is SGHRS and CDR2 is YFSETQ in the germline V gene. The CDR3 runs 14 residues. V lost 5 bases and J lost 5; bases outside the gene matches: 9. DNA for the CDR3: TGCGCCAGCAGTGGCGGGAGTGTCCGGGAGACCCAGTACTTC. Translating it yields CASSGGSVRETQYF.

This chain uses TRBV20-1 with TRBJ2-1, with TRBD2 matching 7 bases. Germline V gives CDR1 DFQATT, CDR2 SNEGSKA (reference sequence). Trimming cost V 6 bases and J 8 bases; bases outside gene matches: 4. The CDR3 length is 11 residues. The CDR3 DNA reads TGCAGTGCCAGTGGGAGGGATGAGCAGTTCTTC. It codes for CSASGRDEQFF.

This clone was detected only a few times. V is TRBV4-3 and J is TRBJ2-7; D remains unclear. Deletions cut 4 bases from V and 3 bases from J, with 13 bases between. Germline V gene lookup returns CDR1 LGHNA and CDR2 YSLEER. This CDR3 region has 14 residues. The CDR3 bases are TGCGCCAGCAGCCGTAGACCTAGTGACTACGAGCAGTACTTC. Amino acids: CASSRRPSDYEQYF.

Only a few counts were recorded for this clone. The V and J genes are TRBV5-1 and TRBJ2-5; D remains ambiguous. Germline loops: CDR1 SGHRS, CDR2 YFSETQ. Trimming cost V 7 bases and J 2 bases, with 18 bases left between them. The CDR3 sequence is 15 residues long. The CDR3 sequence is CASSLNPRQQETQYF. DNA for the CDR3: TGCGCCAGCTCCCTAAATCCCAGGCAACAAGAGACCCAGTACTTC.

The sample holds a few counts of this clone. The chain employs TRBV9 and TRBJ2-3, with 9 bases fitting TRBD2. J was trimmed by 1 base and V by 2 bases; bases with no gene match: 5. The CDR3 length is 16 residues. From germline, CDR1 is SGDLS and CDR2 YYNGEE. For the CDR3, the DNA is TGTGCCAGCAGCGTGGGGGTAGCGGGGGGCACAGATACGCAGTATTTT. Translated, it gives CASSVGVAGGTDTQYF.

This clone was found a few times. The gene calls are TRBV11-2 and TRBJ2-2; D is possibly TRBD1 (6 bases). V dropped 5 bases and J dropped 6 bases, with 13 bases sitting between them. Germline assignment: CDR1 SGHAT and CDR2 FQNNGV. The CDR3 has 14 amino acids. CDR3 sequence: CASSTPTGSGELFF. The CDR3 DNA reads as TGTGCCAGCAGCACACCAACAGGGTCCGGGGAGCTGTTTTTT.

This clone was counted between two and nine times. V and J are TRBV29-1 and TRBJ1-1; D remains unclear. Germline-derived CDR1 and CDR2 are SQVTM and ANQGSEA. The CDR3 is 14 residues long. Trimming removed 6 bases from V and 1 base from J, with 15 bases in between. The CDR3 loop is CSVRGRLGNTEAFF. The CDR3, as DNA: TGCAGCGTCCGAGGGAGGTTGGGGAACACTGAAGCTTTCTTT.

The rearrangement links TRBV5-1 to TRBJ2-3, with a possible D match to TRBD2 (5 bases). Trimming stripped 0 bases from V and 10 bases from J, with 9 bases between. In germline, CDR1 is SGHRS, CDR2 YFSETQ. The CDR3 extends over 12 amino acids. Here the CDR3 reads CASSLAEGPQYF. In DNA, the CDR3 is TGCGCCAGCAGCTTGGCCGAGGGCCCGCAGTATTTT. The whole variable domain, remainder taken from reference TRBV5-1 and TRBJ2-3, is KAGVTQTPRYLIKTRGQQVTLSCSPISGHRSVSWYQQTPGQGLQFLFEYFSETQRNKGNFPGRFSGRQFSNSRSEMNVSTLELGDSALYLCASSLAEGPQYFGPGTRLTVL.

V is TRBV11-3 and J is TRBJ2-1; D not certain. The V gene lost 5 bases and the J gene lost 5 bases, with 10 bases spanning the gap. This CDR3 region has 13 residues. Germline loops: CDR1 SGHNT, CDR2 YENEEA. Written as DNA, the CDR3 is TGTGCCAGCAGCCTACGCCGGGACAATGAGCAGTTCTTC. This sequence encodes CASSLRRDNEQFF.

The sample holds a few counts of this clone. CDR3 amino acids: CASSRGDTQYF. CDR3 DNA: TGTGCCAGCAGCCGGGGGGATACGCAGTATTTT. The rearrangement joins TRBV7-2 to TRBJ2-3, with TRBD2 as a possible D gene (6 bases). Trimming pared 5 bases from V and 6 bases from J, leaving 6 bases between. The CDR3 extends over 11 amino acids. Germline lookup yields CDR1 SGHTA and CDR2 FQGNSA.

The gene calls are TRBV25-1 and TRBJ2-7, with TRBD2 as a possible D gene (5 bases). Germline V gene data show CDR1 as MGHDK and CDR2 as SYGVNS. The CDR3 runs 11 residues. Deletions cut 5 bases from V and 12 bases from J, with 14 bases between. CDR3 residues: CASSIVGLRYF. In DNA form, the CDR3 reads TGTGCCAGCAGTATTGTCGGACTTCGGTACTTC.

This clone was found a few times. CDR3 bases: TGTGCCAGCAGCCGGAACAGGGGGACTGAAGCTTTCTTT. Protein product: CASSRNRGTEAFF. The gene calls are TRBV14 and TRBJ1-1; 8 nucleotides line up with TRBD1. The CDR3 length is 13 residues. V gave up 4 bases and J gave up 5 bases; unmatched junction bases: 3. CDR1 is SGHDN and CDR2 is FVKESK in the germline V gene.

This clone occurred a few times. This chain connects TRBV18 to TRBJ2-1; TRBD2 might be the D (5 bases). This CDR3 spans 13 amino acids. Germline CDR1 is KGHSH and CDR2 is LQKENI. The V and J ends lost 6 bases and 5 bases respectively, with 11 bases between them. This CDR3 reads CASSPGRNNEQFF. In DNA form, the CDR3 reads TGTGCCAGCTCCCCGGGAAGAAACAATGAGCAGTTCTTC.

This clone was recorded a few times. This chain's CDR3 is CSVGSSVANYGYTF. CDR3 in DNA: TGCAGCGTTGGATCTTCGGTGGCTAACTATGGCTACACCTTC. V is TRBV29-1 and J is TRBJ1-2; no reliable D call. Germline V gives CDR1 SQVTM, CDR2 ANQGSEA. V shed 4 bases and J shed 0 bases, with 12 bases lying between them. This CDR3 has 14 amino acids.

The chain is built from TRBV30 and TRBJ2-7; 11 bases map to TRBD1. CDR1 and CDR2 from the germline V gene are GTSNPN and SVGIG (reference sequence). This CDR3 contains 12 residues. The junction had 4 bases not matched to a gene; V was cut back by 5 bases and J by 7 bases. This CDR3 is CAWGQGAGEQYF. DNA for the CDR3: TGTGCCTGGGGACAGGGGGCAGGTGAGCAGTACTTC.

The chain joins TRBV7-2 to TRBJ1-5, with D possibly being TRBD1 (5 bases). There are 18 residues in the CDR3. The germline V gene has CDR1 SGHTA and CDR2 FQGNSA. V lost 2 bases, J lost 11 bases, and 28 bases lay in between. The CDR3 here is CASSLQRGGGGSFLSQHF. CDR3 in DNA: TGTGCCAGCAGCTTACAAAGGGGCGGTGGGGGGAGTTTTCTGTCCCAGCATTTT. The complete variable domain, with remaining parts taken from reference TRBV7-2 and TRBJ1-5, reads GAGVSQSPSNKVTEKGKDVELRCDPISGHTALYWYRQSLGQGLEFLIYFQGNSAPDKSGLPSDRFSAERTGGSVSTLTIQRTQQEDSAVYLCASSLQRGGGGSFLSQHFGDGTRLSIL.

This clone was seen more than once but under ten times. The J gene is TRBJ2-2, the V gene TRBV5-1; 9 bases map to TRBD1. Germline values: CDR1 SGHRS, CDR2 YFSETQ. The CDR3 sequence is 17 residues long. V was clipped by 4 bases and J by 3 bases; unmatched bases: 10. In DNA, the CDR3 is TGCGCCAGCAGCCCGAGCGGCGGGACAGGGTACACCGGGGAGCTGTTTTTT. This translates into CASSPSGGTGYTGELFF.